This T cell receptor (beta chain) is from a study of blood T cells in healthy people across ages (dated by TCRdb to 2014 to 2015). About the investigation overall: In model experiments, template switching captured roughly one uniquely barcoded TCR beta cDNA molecule for every two T cells. Using deep sequencing normalized with unique cDNA molecular identifiers, the study measured how TCR beta repertoire diversity changes with age. Donors were grouped into four age groups: young (average 16 years), middle-aged (39), aged (about 60) and long-lived (around 80). Using the same blood draw, the study looked at two additional independent replicas of 1 million unique cDNA reads for two donors, one aged 18 to 29 and the other aged 80 or older.

The donors were 40 or so Caucasian individuals from Russia, aged roughly 6 to 100 years, who were systemically healthy. Each donor gave approximately 10 milliliters of peripheral blood, collected into EDTA-treated Vacutainer tubes. PBMCs were isolated by Ficoll-Paque density-gradient centrifugation, with at least 7 million obtained per sample. Trizol reagent was used to extract total RNA from the PBMCs, yielding at least 5 micrograms per sample. For every donor, an aliquot of PBMCs went through flow cytometry to measure the percentages of naive CD45RAhigh/CD27high T cells. Results and caveats for the whole study, not just this receptor: As age increased, observed TCR beta diversity per million T cells dropped in a roughly linear way, and a significant reduction was already evident by age 40. Bulk unsorted PBMC profiling prevented conclusive comparison of naive and antigen-experienced compartments. Estimates of total diversity from one million sequenced T cells were regarded as lower bounds and underestimates. Compared with the aged group, the long-lived group had more naive CD4+ T cells, fewer expanded clones and increased TCR diversity, a pattern suggesting age selection. A strong correlation was found between observed TCR beta diversity and the percentage of naive T cells measured by flow cytometry. Because the CMV infection status of the donors was unknown, age-related changes in expanded clonotypes may potentially have been confounded.

This clonotype was found a few times. Which antigen it targets is not known. No much larger clone is present one base from it, and per-base qualities are unavailable. Library creation used 5' RACE. The listed sequencing device is Illumina HiSeq 2500. A second roughly 7 to 11 cycle PCR used a sample-barcoded 5' primer and a J-beta primer mix. Each TCR beta cDNA molecule received a unique molecular identifier from a template-switch 5' adaptor carrying 12 random nucleotides. Each sample yielded at least 3 million CDR3-containing paired-end reads. First-strand cDNA was synthesized from all RNA with the Mint cDNA synthesis kit, primed by a TRBC-specific oligonucleotide. Following uracil-DNA glycosylase treatment, all cDNA underwent a first 18-cycle PCR with the universal primers M1SS and BC2_uni_R. The original pipeline was this. For normalization, 1 million high-quality reads were randomly selected from each sample, with every read carrying a distinct molecular identifier. Instead of being binned into consensus sequences, reads that shared molecular identifiers were thrown out. MiTCR, run with a Q25 quality threshold and the strictest error-elimination algorithm, handled CDR3 identification, clonotype clustering and error correction. A nonparametric unseen species model with Euler transformation was used to estimate a lower bound on total TCR beta diversity. TCRdb trimmed public reads at Q25 via fastp, called clones via MiXCR and kept in-frame beta chains. One record per CDR3 amino acid sequence lists the most common genes and DNA. V and J calls and clone size were set by TCRdb, not the authors. Present in this sample are hundreds of thousands of distinct CDR3 sequences, 20% to 30% of which were seen just once. Just under 9.5% of the sample belongs to the ten largest clones.

These same data were also listed under a study on T cells of mothers and their children. The second paper states: Donors were nine systemically healthy Caucasian individuals: three mothers and their six children. cDNA synthesis used all of the extracted RNA, with roughly 1.5 ug of RNA in each 15 ul reaction. In the second PCR, the M1S primer introduced both the sample barcodes and 2-4 random nucleotides. Over 8 million TCR beta CDR3 reads were obtained for each mother, and approximately 3.2 million reads were obtained for each child. TCR recombination output is similarly shaped by thymic selection in related and unrelated pairs, with a minor effect exerted by inherited differences. Related mother-child pairs always showed normalized repertoire overlap that was slightly higher than in unrelated mother-child pairs, though the difference was never significant. No persistent microchimeric T cell clones were detected, at a sensitivity of roughly 93 clones per million clonotypes. In the study, deep NGS was used to compare the TCR beta repertoires of mothers and children, and features distinguishing related mother-child pairs from unrelated individuals were sought. Mothers averaged roughly 36 +/- 4 years of age and children averaged 11 +/- 4 years. After adapters were ligated using NEBNext reagents, the libraries underwent 100+100 nt paired-end sequencing on an Illumina HiSeq 2000. To avoid cross-contamination, the mother libraries and the child libraries were prepared a month apart and sequenced in separate runs. For each donor, between roughly 450,000 and 2,200,000 distinct TCR beta clonotypes were identified. Naive TCR beta clonotypes were estimated from low-frequency clonotypes matched to each donor's FACS-determined naive share, without sorting.

The receptor was derived from a boy between 10 and 17 years old in good health. Input material: blood.

The CDR3 is CASSLARTGPPGEKLFF. The nucleotide sequence is TGTGCCAGCAGCTTAGCGCGGACAGGGCCGCCTGGGGAAAAACTGTTTTTT. Recombination joined TRBV7-6 with TRBJ1-4, with TRBD1 matching 8 junction bases. CDR1 SGHVS and CDR2 FNYEAQ are derived from the germline V gene. V trim: 0 bases; J trim: 8 bases; unmatched bases: 11. The CDR3 has 17 amino acids, counting the end cysteine and phenylalanine. The CDR3 DNA has 51 bases and is translated from base 1.